Sequencing of this T cell receptor (beta chain) was carried out in a study of cytotoxic CD8 clonotypes in ibrutinib-treated CLL. About 1.9 micrograms of genomic DNA (from cryopreserved PBMCs) were used for TCR beta libraries. Overall study findings and caveats: Public clonotypes, found uncommonly, either contracted or stayed stable on treatment.

The repertoire was sequenced with immunoSEQ multiplex PCR; TCRdb's copy has only in-frame clones and lacks some. Of roughly 200,000 clones in the sample, 72% are singletons; the top ten hold over 10%. Comment on this clone: What it binds is unknown.

CDR3 length: 15 amino acids. The ends were cut back, 3 bases at V and 0 bases at J, with 8 bases in the middle. The V gene's germline CDR1 is KGHSH and CDR2 LQKENI. The receptor comes from a human donor with chronic lymphocytic leukemia. Sequencing used PBMCs, obtained after 24 months of ibrutinib treatment. The V gene is TRBV18, the J gene TRBJ2-2; a possible D gene is TRBD2 (5 bases). CDR3 DNA sequence: TGTGCCAGCTCACCGCGGGCCGCGAACACCGGGGAGCTGTTTTTT. Translating it yields CASSPRAANTGELFF.